The text below deals with one T cell receptor (beta chain). The data were taken from a study of blood T cell repertoires in COVID-19. At the level of the study: From the United States, Italy and Spain came samples of acute and convalescent COVID-19. Nucleic acid was either cDNA or gDNA, and it came from T cells, B-cell-depleted T cells, or PBMCs.

Original analysis: Estimated nucleated cell counts came from reference gene primer amplification. The table came from immunoSEQ multiplex PCR; TCRdb's copy has only in-frame clones and leaves some out. The V and J calls and clone size were taken over from that table, and D and trimming were inferred from the DNA. The sample records 130,000 to 150,000 clones, around 80% being singletons. Between the trimmed V and J ends, which lost 5 bases and 5 bases, there was a span of 12 bases. The CDR3 contains 13 residues. The TCR originated in a man in his 60s with acute or convalescent COVID-19. The chain is built from TRBV12-3 or TRBV12-4 and TRBJ1-1, with a tentative D call TRBD1 (6 bases). Sequencing was done on a sample of peripheral blood. The CDR3 sequence: CASSGQPGTEAFF. The CDR3 DNA follows: TGTGCCAGCAGTGGACAGCCTGGGACTGAAGCTTTCTTT.